Following are 25 T cell receptor beta chains from one sample sequenced in a study of blood T cell repertoires in COVID-19. TCRdb's table, derived via immunoSEQ multiplex PCR, lists solely in-frame clones and lacks some. The sample includes about 89,000 clones, 87% of them seen just once. What was sequenced was peripheral blood. The origin of the receptors is a male donor with acute or convalescent COVID-19.

This clone was found a few times. The chain links TRBV30 to TRBJ1-2; TRBD1 aligns across 8 bases. V gave up 2 bases and J gave up 6 bases; unmatched junction bases: 11. Per the germline V gene, CDR1 is GTSNPN and CDR2 is SVGIG (reference sequence). The CDR3 totals 15 residues. CDR3 region: CAWSPGGARQDGYTF. CDR3 coding DNA: TGTGCCTGGAGTCCAGGGGGCGCGAGGCAAGATGGCTACACCTTC.

The chain is built from TRBV18 and TRBJ1-1; the D is unclear. The CDR3 totals 13 residues. Trimming took 5 bases from V and 1 from J, leaving 8 bases between them. Germline lookup yields CDR1 KGHSH and CDR2 LQKENI. The CDR3 spells CASSIDWNTEAFF. In DNA, the CDR3 is TGTGCCAGCTCAATTGACTGGAACACTGAAGCTTTCTTT.

The rearrangement joins TRBV6-5 to TRBJ1-5; 7 bases line up with TRBD1. V lost 7 bases to trimming and J lost 1 base; unmatched junction nucleotides: 7. The CDR3 length is 15 residues. Germline assignment: CDR1 MNHEY and CDR2 SVGAGI. The CDR3 sequence: CASKYTGESNQPQHF. In nucleotides, the CDR3 is TGTGCCAGCAAGTATACAGGGGAGAGCAATCAGCCCCAGCATTTT.

This chain connects TRBV30 to TRBJ2-3; D possibly corresponds to TRBD1 (5 bases). Deletions cut 2 bases from V and 4 bases from J, with 10 bases between. This CDR3 spans 13 amino acids. Germline loops: CDR1 GTSNPN, CDR2 SVGIG (reference sequence). The CDR3 sequence is CAWSLKGPDTQYF. In DNA form, the CDR3 reads TGTGCCTGGAGTCTAAAGGGGCCAGATACGCAGTATTTT.

V is TRBV11-3 and J is TRBJ2-1; D remains ambiguous. Deletions cut 5 bases from V and 0 bases from J, with 14 bases between. The length of the CDR3 is 16 residues. Germline CDR1 reads SGHNT; CDR2 reads YENEEA. For the CDR3, the DNA is TGTGCCAGCAGCCCCGAGCTTGAGAGCTCCTACAATGAGCAGTTCTTC. This translates into CASSPELESSYNEQFF.

This sequence joins TRBV18 and TRBJ2-3; no clear D. This CDR3 comprises 14 residues. The germline V gene encodes CDR1 KGHSH and CDR2 LQKENI. V was shortened by 6 bases and J by 0 bases, with 10 bases between the two germline ends. The CDR3 coding sequence is TGTGCCAGCTCCCCGGGTTATAGCACAGATACGCAGTATTTT. Protein product: CASSPGYSTDTQYF.

This clone was counted only a few times. The chain uses TRBV24-1 and TRBJ2-3; 7 bases fit TRBD2. Germline CDR1 KGHDR, CDR2 SFDVKD. CDR3 length: 16 amino acids. V lost 2 bases, J lost 0 bases, and 4 bases stayed unmatched. This chain's CDR3 is CATSDWEAGSTDTQYF. CDR3 sequence (DNA): TGTGCCACCAGTGATTGGGAAGCGGGGAGCACAGATACGCAGTATTTT.

J is TRBJ1-1 and V is TRBV18, with D uncertain. Trimming took 2 bases from V and 0 from J, leaving 10 bases between them. Looked up from germline, CDR1 is KGHSH and CDR2 is LQKENI. This CDR3 is 15 amino acids long. For the CDR3, the DNA is TGTGCCAGCTCACCAAAACAGAACATGAACACTGAAGCTTTCTTT. Amino acid sequence: CASSPKQNMNTEAFF.

This sequence joins TRBV19 and TRBJ1-5, with TRBD1 matching 9 bases. Germline V gene sequence: CDR1 LNHDA, CDR2 SQIVND (reference sequence). The CDR3 has 15 residues. V shed 5 bases and J 4 bases; nucleotides not matched to a gene: 6. The CDR3 coding sequence is TGTGCCAGTAGTGGAGACAGGGGGTATAATCAGCCCCAGCATTTT. The encoded protein is CASSGDRGYNQPQHF.

A few counts support this clone. V usage is TRBV9 and J usage is TRBJ2-2, with 7 positions matching TRBD2. The CDR3 is 17 residues long. CDR1 and CDR2 (germline): SGDLS, YYNGEE. J gave up 2 bases and V 4 bases, and 11 bases lay outside the gene matches. In nucleotides, the CDR3 is TGTGCCAGCAGCTTCTACGGAGCGGGGACTAACACCGGGGAGCTGTTTTTT. Protein: CASSFYGAGTNTGELFF.

The V call is TRBV7-6, the J call TRBJ1-5; maybe TRBD1 (6 bases). CDR1 and CDR2 (germline): SGHVS, FNYEAQ. The CDR3 extends over 15 amino acids. Trimming pared 1 base from V and 7 bases from J, leaving 14 bases between. The CDR3 DNA reads TGTGCCAGCAGCTTAGATGGTTCAGGGGTCCAGCCCCAGCATTTT. It yields the protein CASSLDGSGVQPQHF.

The rearrangement uses TRBV11-2 and TRBJ2-5; 8 bases match TRBD1. The ends lost 6 bases at V and 1 base at J; junction bases unmatched: 4. There are 14 residues in the CDR3. CDR1 SGHAT and CDR2 FQNNGV come from the germline V gene. The CDR3 DNA sequence: TGTGCCAGCAGTTTTACAGGGGGCCAAGAGACCCAGTACTTC. Its translation: CASSFTGGQETQYF.

The rearrangement uses TRBV18 and TRBJ1-3, with a weak D call TRBD1 (6 bases). Germline CDR1 is KGHSH and CDR2 is LQKENI. The CDR3 has 15 residues. Trimming shortened V by 1 base and J by 5 bases, and 12 bases separated the two germline ends. The CDR3 reads CASSPRLGDRNTIYF. The CDR3 bases are TGTGCCAGCTCACCACGATTGGGGGACAGAAACACCATATATTTT.

This rearrangement joins TRBV14 to TRBJ1-1; 9 bases agree with TRBD1. The CDR3 length is 15 residues. Germline V lookup: CDR1 SGHDN, CDR2 FVKESK. The trim removed 6 bases at V and 5 bases at J, leaving 10 bases unmatched. CDR3 residues: CASRRGTGRRTEAFF. The DNA of the CDR3 is TGTGCCAGCAGGAGAGGGACAGGGAGGCGGACTGAAGCTTTCTTT. The full variable domain, in which reference TRBV14 and TRBJ1-1 provide the parts outside the CDR3, is EAGVTQFPSHSVIEKGQTVTLRCDPISGHDNLYWYRRVMGKEIKFLLHFVKESKQDESGMPNNRFLAERTGGTYSTLKVQPAELEDSGVYFCASRRGTGRRTEAFFGQGTRLTVV.

This clone showed up just once. The genes are TRBV28 and TRBJ1-2, with TRBD1 as a possible D gene (5 bases). Germline CDR1 and CDR2: MDHEN and SYDVKM. The CDR3 length is 14 residues. Trimming took 2 bases from V and 4 from J, leaving 11 bases between them. The CDR3, as DNA: TGTGCCAGCAGTTTAAATGGGGCCGGCTATGGCTACACCTTC. Translating it yields CASSLNGAGYGYTF.

V is TRBV19 and J is TRBJ1-2; D remains ambiguous. Germline V gene lookup returns CDR1 LNHDA and CDR2 SQIVND (reference sequence). This CDR3 spans 13 amino acids. V lost 2 bases and J lost 7, with 11 bases in between. CDR3 nucleotide sequence: TGTGCCAGTAGTATAAGGACGGCGGGTGGCTACACCTTC. It encodes CASSIRTAGGYTF.

The chain has TRBV24-1 and TRBJ1-5, with TRBD1 identical over 11 bases. V was clipped by 4 bases and J by 5 bases; unmatched bases: 12. The germline V gene encodes CDR1 KGHDR and CDR2 SFDVKD. The CDR3 length is 18 residues. As DNA, the CDR3 is TGTGCCACCAGTGACAACGGACAGGGGGCTCAGTGGGATCAGCCCCAGCATTTT. Translating it yields CATSDNGQGAQWDQPQHF.

In this sample, this clone turned up once. The chain is built from TRBV5-1 and TRBJ1-4; the D is unclear. This CDR3 contains 13 residues. The V and J ends lost 4 bases and 6 bases respectively, with 10 bases between them. Germline V gives CDR1 SGHRS, CDR2 YFSETQ. The CDR3 sequence is CASSPPADEKLFF. CDR3 sequence (DNA): TGCGCCAGCAGCCCCCCCGCAGATGAAAAACTGTTTTTT.

V usage is TRBV5-4 and J usage is TRBJ1-4; D is perhaps TRBD1 (5 bases). The CDR3 contains 14 residues. Trimming left V 1 base short and J 7 bases short, with 11 bases between. CDR1 and CDR2 from the germline V gene are SGHNT and YYREEE (reference sequence). CDR3 coding DNA: TGTGCCAGCAGCTTGAGGGGAGCGGGTGAAAAACTGTTTTTT. This encodes CASSLRGAGEKLFF.

V usage is TRBV7-2 and J usage is TRBJ2-2; no clear D. V shed 4 bases and J shed 3 bases, with 3 bases lying between them. This CDR3 contains 12 residues. The germline CDR1 and CDR2 sequences are SGHTA and FQGNSA. CDR3 sequence (DNA): TGTGCCAGCAGCTCCTACACCGGGGAGCTGTTTTTT. Protein: CASSSYTGELFF.

The rearrangement joins TRBV7-6 to TRBJ2-1; 10 nucleotides match TRBD2. The V segment lost 4 bases and the J segment 7 bases; nucleotides outside the gene matches: 13. This CDR3 contains 17 residues. Germline V gene lookup returns CDR1 SGHVS and CDR2 FNYEAQ. CDR3 nucleotide sequence: TGTGCCAGCAGCTCTACGGTGAGGGCTAGCGGGGGTAATGAGCAGTTCTTC. This translates into CASSSTVRASGGNEQFF.

This clone has just a few counts. V is TRBV30 and J is TRBJ2-2; perhaps TRBD2 as D (7 bases). V lost 7 bases and J lost 4, with 19 bases in between. Germline CDR1 is GTSNPN and CDR2 is SVGIG (reference sequence). This CDR3 comprises 15 residues. This CDR3 is CASPPGGAGTGELFF. The DNA for the CDR3 is TGTGCCTCCCCCCCGGGGGGCGCGGGCACCGGGGAGCTGTTTTTT.

The chain is built from TRBV9 and TRBJ2-7; 7 nucleotides align to TRBD1. CDR1 and CDR2 (germline): SGDLS, YYNGEE. CDR3 length equals 15 residues. Germline trimming cut 0 bases from V and 8 bases from J; bases unmatched to any gene: 11. The CDR3 nucleotides read TGTGCCAGCAGCGTAGTTGGGACAGCGCCTACGAAGCAGTACTTC. This gives the protein CASSVVGTAPTKQYF.

The chain is built from TRBV30 and TRBJ2-7; perhaps TRBD2 as D (6 bases). The germline V and J ends were trimmed by 2 bases and 3 bases, with 11 bases remaining between them. There are 13 residues in the CDR3. Germline V gives CDR1 GTSNPN, CDR2 SVGIG (reference sequence). Here the CDR3 reads CAWSSGRDYEQYF. CDR3 coding DNA: TGTGCCTGGAGTAGCGGGCGAGACTACGAGCAGTACTTC.

The V and J genes are TRBV2 and TRBJ1-5, with 7 bases aligning to TRBD1. This CDR3 spans 12 amino acids. Germline CDR1 reads SNHLY; CDR2 reads FYNNEI. V lost 7 bases and J lost 7; bases outside the gene matches: 4. This CDR3 is CASNQGGQPQHF. In DNA form, the CDR3 reads TGTGCCAGCAATCAGGGGGGCCAGCCCCAGCATTTT.